Included here is one T cell receptor beta chain sequence, with context. The antigen remains unidentified. These data belong to a study of OX40 agonist ivuxolimab in advanced cancers. Study-level information: Dosing consisted of intravenous ivuxolimab at 0.01 to 10 mg/kg every 2 weeks. Whole-study findings and limits: Antigen targets of the expanded peripheral T cells went undetermined.

Assay: immunoSEQ multiplex PCR; the TCRdb copy retains only in-frame clones and omits some. The sample carries under 80,000 clones, about 91% recorded once. Autoimmune disease history or systemic immunosuppression barred patients. The ends were cut back, 1 base at V and 3 bases at J, with 12 bases in the middle. The germline V gene has CDR1 SEHNR and CDR2 FQNEAQ (reference sequence). This CDR3 is built from 15 residues. Specimen: CD4+ or CD8+ T cells sorted from blood, collected in a trial of the OX40 agonist ivuxolimab. This TCR was recovered from an adult with an advanced solid tumor such as melanoma, head and neck, liver or kidney cancer. J is TRBJ1-1 and V is TRBV7-9; weak D call: TRBD1 (6 bases). DNA of the CDR3: TGTGCCAGCAGCTTAGGACAGGCTGCGGACACTGAAGCTTTCTTT. Amino acid sequence: CASSLGQAADTEAFF.